Below are 30 T cell receptor beta chains sequenced from a single sample in a study of beta chain features in type 1 diabetes. cDNA synthesis used the whole RNA isolate, giving expressed TCRB sequences. Libraries were prepared by immunoSEQ multiplex PCR; TCRdb keeps only in-frame clonotypes and omits some of them. The table includes around 300,000 clones, under 8.5% detected once. Sequenced material: central memory CD4+ T cells from blood. The receptors here all came from a young woman in good health.

The chain links TRBV2 to TRBJ2-5; D not certain. Per the germline V gene, CDR1 is SNHLY and CDR2 is FYNNEI. The CDR3 is 13 residues long. Deletions cut 3 bases from V and 2 bases from J, with 7 bases between. CDR3 nucleotides: TGTGCCAGCAGTGAGGTGGGTCAAGAGACCCAGTACTTC. Amino acids: CASSEVGQETQYF.

The genes are TRBV29-1 and TRBJ2-1; 8 bases align to TRBD1. CDR3 length: 14 amino acids. The V gene end was trimmed by 2 bases and the J gene end by 6 bases; junction bases not matched to a gene: 6. Per the germline V gene, CDR1 is SQVTM and CDR2 is ANQGSEA. The CDR3 DNA is TGCAGCGTTGAACGACAGGGGACGGTCAATGAGCAGTTCTTC. Translation: CSVERQGTVNEQFF.

CDR3 sequence reads: CSVVPLTNTEAFF. The DNA of the CDR3 is TGCAGCGTTGTCCCACTTACTAACACTGAAGCTTTCTTT. This chain links TRBV29-1 with TRBJ1-1, with D uncertain. The CDR3 is 13 amino acids. Per the germline V gene, CDR1 is SQVTM and CDR2 is ANQGSEA. Deletions cut 4 bases from V and 2 bases from J, with 11 bases between.

V usage is TRBV6-5 and J usage is TRBJ2-3; either TRBD1 or TRBD2 may fit D (6 bases each). The CDR3 sequence is 15 residues long. The germline V gene has CDR1 MNHEY and CDR2 SVGAGI. Trimming stripped 2 bases from V and 2 bases from J, with 11 bases between. The CDR3 protein is CASSYEGGHTDTQYF. The CDR3 nucleotides read TGTGCCAGCAGTTACGAGGGGGGCCACACAGATACGCAGTATTTT.

The J gene is TRBJ1-4, the V gene TRBV4-3; D remains unclear. V lost 4 bases and J lost 5, with 14 bases in between. The length of the CDR3 is 15 residues. The V gene's germline CDR1 is LGHNA and CDR2 YSLEER. CDR3: CASSLRSFANEKLFF. For the CDR3, the DNA is TGCGCCAGCAGCCTACGATCTTTCGCAAATGAAAAACTGTTTTTT.

In this sample, this clone turned up many times. Other DNA sequences in the same sample also yield this CDR3. CDR3 DNA: TGTGCCAGCAGTCCCGTTTCCTCTGGGGCCAACGTCCTGACTTTC. Translating gives CASSPVSSGANVLTF. The chain carries TRBV6-5 and TRBJ2-6; D ambiguous. V shed 5 bases and J shed 0 bases, with 8 bases lying between them. CDR3 length: 15 residues. Germline V gene data show CDR1 as MNHEY and CDR2 as SVGAGI.

This rearrangement joins TRBV29-1 to TRBJ2-5, with 11 bases aligning to TRBD2. This CDR3 spans 17 amino acids. The V and J ends lost 7 bases and 4 bases, in that order; junction bases with no gene match: 17. Germline lookup yields CDR1 SQVTM and CDR2 ANQGSEA. CDR3 nucleotides: TGCAGCGCGCCCGTGACTAGCGGGGCCAGAGTGGGAGAGACCCAGTACTTC. It specifies CSAPVTSGARVGETQYF. The full variable domain, its missing parts supplied by reference TRBV29-1 and TRBJ2-5, is SAVISQKPSRDICQRGTSLTIQCQVDSQVTMMFWYRQQPGQSLTLIATANQGSEATYESGFVIDKFPISRPNLTFSTLTVSNMSPEDSSIYLCSAPVTSGARVGETQYFGPGTRLLVL.

V usage is TRBV30 and J usage is TRBJ2-5; 7 bases fit TRBD1. J was trimmed by 5 bases and V by 3 bases; bases with no gene match: 9. This CDR3 is built from 14 residues. Germline-derived CDR1 and CDR2 are GTSNPN and SVGIG (reference sequence). This chain's CDR3 is CAWRPSGGRETQYF. For the CDR3, the DNA is TGTGCCTGGAGACCCTCAGGGGGTCGGGAGACCCAGTACTTC. Full variable domain (rest looked up from reference TRBV30 and TRBJ2-5): SQTIHQWPATLVQPVGSPLSLECTVEGTSNPNLYWYRQAAGRGLQLLFYSVGIGQISSEVPQNLSASRPQDRQFILSSKKLLLSDSGFYLCAWRPSGGRETQYFGPGTRLLVL.

Only a few counts were recorded for this clone. The chain recombines TRBV2 with TRBJ2-3; D remains ambiguous. Trimming removed 7 bases from V and 6 bases from J, with 8 bases in between. CDR3 length: 11 amino acids. Germline loops: CDR1 SNHLY, CDR2 FYNNEI. The CDR3 protein is CASTGGDTQYF. The CDR3 nucleotides are TGTGCCAGCACGGGTGGGGATACGCAGTATTTT.

This clone was counted ten times or more. This chain connects TRBV4-2 to TRBJ2-6; D is unclear. V gave up 8 bases and J gave up 0 bases, with 11 bases separating them. The CDR3 sequence is 15 residues long. Germline loops: CDR1 LGHNA, CDR2 YNFKEQ. The CDR3, as DNA: TGTGCCAGCGGAACACTCGACTCTGGGGCCAACGTCCTGACTTTC. Its translation: CASGTLDSGANVLTF.

The chain recombines TRBV15 with TRBJ2-2; D is perhaps TRBD2 (7 bases). This CDR3 spans 17 amino acids. V was pared by 2 bases and J by 4 bases, with 17 bases between. CDR1 is LNHNV, CDR2 YYDKDF, per germline (reference sequence). Here the CDR3 DNA reads TGTGCCACCAGCAGAAGAAGTGGGAGGGGGGCCACCGGGGAGCTGTTTTTT. Translating gives CATSRRSGRGATGELFF.

V gene TRBV14 combines with J gene TRBJ2-1; TRBD1 aligns across 8 bases. CDR3 size: 16 residues. Unmatched junction bases numbered 8, after V lost 0 bases and J lost 7 bases. In germline, CDR1 is SGHDN, CDR2 FVKESK. CDR3 bases: TGTGCCAGCAGCCAAGACAGGGGGCAATGGATAAATGAGCAGTTCTTC. This translates into CASSQDRGQWINEQFF.

This clone was picked up a small number of times. The chain combines TRBV2 with TRBJ2-7, with a tentative D call TRBD1 (5 bases). CDR1 is SNHLY and CDR2 is FYNNEI in the germline V gene. The V and J ends lost 8 bases and 5 bases respectively, with 16 bases between them. The CDR3 extends over 13 amino acids. The chain's CDR3 is CASGFGAFDEQYV. The DNA for the CDR3 is TGTGCCAGCGGTTTTGGGGCTTTCGACGAGCAGTACGTC.

In its sample, this clone was seen a few times. The chain couples TRBV2 to TRBJ1-2, with a tentative D call TRBD1 (5 bases). This CDR3 has 13 amino acids. In germline, CDR1 is SNHLY, CDR2 FYNNEI. V lost 5 bases and J lost 3, with 10 bases in between. The CDR3 sequence: CASSQQVDYGYTF. The CDR3, as DNA: TGTGCCAGCAGTCAACAGGTGGACTATGGCTACACCTTC.

The sample holds a few counts of this clone. The chain links TRBV16 to TRBJ2-3; TRBD2 agrees at 7 bases. The CDR3 is 15 amino acids. Trimming cost V 1 base and J 1 base; bases outside gene matches: 2. Germline V gene sequence: CDR1 KGHSY, CDR2 FQNENV. The CDR3 DNA is TGTGCCAGCAGCCAATTTACTAGCGGCACAGATACGCAGTATTTT. It specifies CASSQFTSGTDTQYF.

This clone was recorded a few times. This sequence joins TRBV29-1 and TRBJ2-7, with 8 bases matching TRBD2. CDR3 length equals 13 residues. Germline V CDR1 and CDR2: SQVTM, ANQGSEA. Germline trimming cut 2 bases from V and 6 bases from J; bases unmatched to any gene: 6. As DNA, the CDR3 is TGCAGCGTTGAAAAGCGGGAGAAGGGCGAGCAGTACTTC. Translated: CSVEKREKGEQYF.

This clone was counted between two and nine times. The chain combines TRBV7-2 with TRBJ1-1; D remains ambiguous. Trimming took 5 bases from V and 1 from J, leaving 11 bases between them. This CDR3 region has 14 residues. Germline V gene sequence: CDR1 SGHTA, CDR2 FQGNSA. CDR3 nucleotides: TGTGCCAGCAGCACCCCCAGCCGGAACACTGAAGCTTTCTTT. Its translation is CASSTPSRNTEAFF.

This chain links TRBV7-3 with TRBJ2-7; weak D call: TRBD1 (5 bases). The germline V gene encodes CDR1 SGHTA and CDR2 FQGTGA. The CDR3 sequence is 13 residues long. Trimming pared 3 bases from V and 5 bases from J, leaving 11 bases between. This CDR3 reads CASSLGPGDEQYF. CDR3 DNA: TGTGCCAGCAGCTTGGGGCCCGGAGACGAGCAGTACTTC.

In nucleotides, the CDR3 is TGTGCCAGCAGTTACGCGCGGAGAACCTACGAGCAGTACTTC. As protein: CASSYARRTYEQYF. The chain joins TRBV28 to TRBJ2-5; D remains unclear. The J call may be in error: the DNA end matches TRBJ2-7 better. CDR1 and CDR2 (germline): MDHEN, SYDVKM. This CDR3 spans 14 amino acids.

The chain joins TRBV9 to TRBJ2-1; 8 bases are a match to TRBD2. In germline, CDR1 is SGDLS, CDR2 YYNGEE. This CDR3 spans 14 amino acids. Germline trimming cut 0 bases from V and 9 bases from J; bases unmatched to any gene: 5. The CDR3 DNA is TGTGCCAGCAGCGTAGTCGGGACTAGAGGTGAGCAGTTCTTC. Translated: CASSVVGTRGEQFF.

V is TRBV7-2 and J is TRBJ1-1; D remains ambiguous. Germline CDR1 is SGHTA and CDR2 is FQGNSA. The CDR3 length is 13 residues. V was pared by 5 bases and J by 6 bases, with 13 bases between. CDR3 amino acids: CASSPYGSPEAFF. CDR3 sequence (DNA): TGTGCCAGCAGCCCTTATGGGAGCCCTGAAGCTTTCTTT.

There are a few counts of this clone. The chain combines TRBV5-1 with TRBJ1-2, with a possible D match to TRBD1 (5 bases). Trimming took off 8 bases at V and 3 bases at J, with 20 bases between the two ends. The CDR3 has 15 amino acids. Germline CDR1 and CDR2: SGHRS and YFSETQ. CDR3 bases: TGCGCCAGTACGACCGGGACCCTTGAGGACTATGGCTACACCTTC. Translated: CASTTGTLEDYGYTF.

V and J are TRBV5-1 and TRBJ1-1, with D unresolved. V shed 4 bases and J shed 1 base, with 11 bases lying between them. Looked up from germline, CDR1 is SGHRS and CDR2 is YFSETQ. The CDR3 runs to 14 residues. The CDR3 is CASSPGPSNTEAFF. In DNA, the CDR3 is TGCGCCAGCAGCCCCGGACCGTCGAACACTGAAGCTTTCTTT. Full variable domain (outside the CDR3, taken from reference TRBV5-1 and TRBJ1-1): KAGVTQTPRYLIKTRGQQVTLSCSPISGHRSVSWYQQTPGQGLQFLFEYFSETQRNKGNFPGRFSGRQFSNSRSEMNVSTLELGDSALYLCASSPGPSNTEAFFGQGTRLTVV.

This clone was recorded only once. V gene TRBV20-1 combines with J gene TRBJ2-2, with D tentatively TRBD2 (5 bases). The germline V and J ends were trimmed by 1 base and 13 bases, with 10 bases remaining between them. This CDR3 region has 11 residues. CDR1 and CDR2 (germline): DFQATT, SNEGSKA (reference sequence). CDR3 residues: CSARVEGRLFF. In DNA form, the CDR3 reads TGCAGTGCTAGAGTTGAGGGAAGGCTGTTTTTT.

This clone was found a few times. This chain uses TRBV18 with TRBJ2-5, with D possibly TRBD2 on 6 matching bases. This CDR3 contains 14 residues. V shed 6 bases and J shed 5 bases, with 16 bases lying between them. Looked up from germline, CDR1 is KGHSH and CDR2 is LQKENI. The CDR3 bases are TGTGCCAGCTCTTCCGGGTGGAGCGGGGAGACCCAGTACTTC. This codes for CASSSGWSGETQYF.

This clone was seen many times. The V call is TRBV6-6, the J call TRBJ1-3; no definite D call. CDR1 and CDR2 from the germline V gene are MNHNY and SVGAGI (reference sequence). V was clipped by 8 bases and J by 0 bases, with 8 bases between them. CDR3 length: 13 amino acids. In DNA, the CDR3 is TGTGCCAGCCTCCCGGACTCTGGAAACACCATATATTTT. It yields the protein CASLPDSGNTIYF.

There are many counts of this clone. This chain links TRBV7-3 with TRBJ2-3; no clear D gene. The CDR3 is 12 amino acids. V was shortened by 0 bases and J by 8 bases, with 6 bases between the two germline ends. Germline CDR1 is SGHTA and CDR2 is FQGTGA. The CDR3 nucleotides are TGTGCCAGCAGCTTAACGTTGGGTACGCAGTATTTT. This gives the protein CASSLTLGTQYF. Filled out from reference TRBV7-3 and TRBJ2-3, the complete variable domain reads GAGVSQTPSNKVTEKGKYVELRCDPISGHTALYWYRQSLGQGPEFLIYFQGTGAADDSGLPNDRFFAVRPEGSVSTLKIQRTERGDSAVYLCASSLTLGTQYFGPGTRLTVL.

This clone has a handful of counts. The V and J genes are TRBV27 and TRBJ2-2; TRBD1 is a possible D gene (6 bases). Germline V gene sequence: CDR1 MNHEY, CDR2 SMNVEV (reference sequence). V shed 5 bases and J shed 3 bases, with 19 bases lying between them. The CDR3 has 17 residues. The CDR3 protein is CASSGQGLGLYTGELFF. In DNA form, the CDR3 reads TGTGCCAGCAGTGGGCAGGGGCTTGGGCTCTACACCGGGGAGCTGTTTTTT.

This chain uses TRBV6-6 with TRBJ1-4; weak D call: TRBD1 (5 bases). CDR1 is MNHNY and CDR2 is SVGAGI in the germline V gene (reference sequence). V was trimmed by 4 bases and J by 4 bases, leaving 16 bases between them. The CDR3 contains 16 residues. The CDR3 here is CASSLRSGNINEKLFF. CDR3 coding DNA: TGTGCCAGCAGTTTACGTTCAGGGAATATTAATGAAAAACTGTTTTTT.

To note about this clone: One end of the junction fails to match germline, which may point to a read error. The chain uses TRBV27 and TRBJ2-2; D remains ambiguous. The CDR3 is 14 residues long. Germline CDR1 and CDR2: MNHEY and SMNVEV (reference sequence). The CDR3 coding sequence is TGTGCCAGCAGTATATCCGACGTCGTCGGGGAGCTGTTTTTT. It is translated as CASSISDVVGELFF.